The TCR beta chain under discussion was sequenced for a study of control samples from healthy donors and cancer patients. Trimming took 4 bases from V and 4 from J; bases not matched to a gene: 1. This CDR3 region has 13 residues. CDR1 and CDR2 from the germline V gene are MDHEN and SYDVKM. Produced via immunoSEQ multiplex PCR; TCRdb's table is partial and in-frame only. In the table there are some 170,000 clones, over 90% of which are singletons. The clonotype was recovered from a young woman in good health. Source material: blood. The V and J genes are TRBV28 and TRBJ1-5; 7 bases fit TRBD1. As DNA, the CDR3 is TGTGCCAGCAGTTCAGGGGGGAATCAGCCCCAGCATTTT. Its protein product is CASSSGGNQPQHF.